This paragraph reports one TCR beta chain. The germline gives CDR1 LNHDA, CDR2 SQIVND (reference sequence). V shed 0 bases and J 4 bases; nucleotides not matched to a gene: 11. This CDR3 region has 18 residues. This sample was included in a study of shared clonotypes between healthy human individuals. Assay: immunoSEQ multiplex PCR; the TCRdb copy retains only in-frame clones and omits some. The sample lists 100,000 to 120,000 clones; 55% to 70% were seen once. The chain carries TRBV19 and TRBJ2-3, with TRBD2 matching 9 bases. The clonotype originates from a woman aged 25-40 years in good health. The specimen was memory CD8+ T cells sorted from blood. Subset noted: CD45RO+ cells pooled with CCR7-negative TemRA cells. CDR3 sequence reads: CASSIDLRLAGFPDTQYF. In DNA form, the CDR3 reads TGTGCCAGTAGTATAGATCTGCGGCTAGCGGGGTTCCCAGATACGCAGTATTTT.